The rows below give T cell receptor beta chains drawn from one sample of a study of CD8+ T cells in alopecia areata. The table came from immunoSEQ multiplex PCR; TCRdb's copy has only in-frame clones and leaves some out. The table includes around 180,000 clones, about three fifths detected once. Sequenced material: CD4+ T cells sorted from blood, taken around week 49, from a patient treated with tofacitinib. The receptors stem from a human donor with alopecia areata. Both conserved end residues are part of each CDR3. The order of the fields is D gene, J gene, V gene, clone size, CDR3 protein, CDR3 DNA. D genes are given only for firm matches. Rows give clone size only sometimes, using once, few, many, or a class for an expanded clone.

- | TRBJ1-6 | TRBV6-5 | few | CASSYRHEDSPLHF | TGTGCCAGCAGTTACAGGCATGAGGATTCACCCCTCCACTTT
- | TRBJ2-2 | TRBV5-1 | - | CASSFLRSGELFF | TGCGCCAGCAGCTTTTTACGGAGCGGGGAGCTGTTTTTT
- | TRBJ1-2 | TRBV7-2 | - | CASSEKTGIYGYTF | TGTGCCAGCAGCGAAAAAACAGGGATCTATGGCTACACCTTC
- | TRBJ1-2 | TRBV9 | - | CASSVANYYGYTF | TGTGCCAGCAGCGTAGCGAACTACTATGGCTACACCTTC
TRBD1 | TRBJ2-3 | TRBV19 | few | CATMDRGSTDTQYF | TGTGCCACGATGGACAGGGGCAGCACAGATACGCAGTATTTT
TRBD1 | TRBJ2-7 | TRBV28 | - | CASSFDRGAYEQYF | TGTGCCAGCAGTTTCGACAGGGGAGCCTACGAGCAGTACTTC
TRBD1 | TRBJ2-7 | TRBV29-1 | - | CSCRDRAYEQYF | TGCAGCTGCCGGGACAGGGCCTACGAGCAGTACTTC
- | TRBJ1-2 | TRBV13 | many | CASSLSREKSVYGYTF | TGTGCCAGCAGCTTATCCAGGGAAAAGAGCGTCTATGGCTACACCTTC
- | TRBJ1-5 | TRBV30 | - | CAWSAGNNQPQHF | TGTGCCTGGAGTGCAGGGAACAATCAGCCCCAGCATTTT
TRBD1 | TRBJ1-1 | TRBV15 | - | CATSSTGVEAFF | TGTGCCACCAGCAGCACAGGGGTTGAAGCTTTCTTT
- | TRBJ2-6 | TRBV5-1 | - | CASGVQGSGANVLTF | TGCGCCAGCGGAGTCCAAGGCTCTGGGGCCAACGTCCTGACTTTC
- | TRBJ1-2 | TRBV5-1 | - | CASTDSNYGYTF | TGCGCCAGCACGGACAGTAACTATGGCTACACCTTC
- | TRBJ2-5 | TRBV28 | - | CASSLGLATYQETQYF | TGTGCCAGCAGTTTGGGATTAGCGACGTACCAAGAGACCCAGTACTTC
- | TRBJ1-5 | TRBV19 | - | CASSIRGFDQPQHF | TGTGCCAGTAGTATCCGGGGTTTCGATCAGCCCCAGCATTTT
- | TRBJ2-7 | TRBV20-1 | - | CSAQGSDEQYF | TGCAGTGCTCAGGGGTCGGATGAGCAGTACTTC
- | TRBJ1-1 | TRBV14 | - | CASSHYRVGNTEAFF | TGTGCCAGCAGCCATTACAGGGTCGGGAACACTGAAGCTTTCTTT
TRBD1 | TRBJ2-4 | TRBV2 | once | CASSARQGSSDIQYF | TGTGCCAGCAGTGCTCGACAGGGAAGTAGCGACATTCAGTACTTC
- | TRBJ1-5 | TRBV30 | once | CAWSTRQNQPQHF | TGTGCCTGGAGCACACGACAAAATCAGCCCCAGCATTTT
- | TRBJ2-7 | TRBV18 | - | CASSPQQGYGYEQYF | TGTGCCAGCTCACCACAACAGGGTTATGGGTACGAGCAGTACTTC
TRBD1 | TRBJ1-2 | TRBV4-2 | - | CASSQDDSGQGIYGYTF | TGTGCCAGCAGCCAAGATGATTCAGGACAGGGGATCTATGGCTACACCTTC
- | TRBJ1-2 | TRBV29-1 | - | CSVFVGYNYGYTF | TGCAGCGTTTTTGTCGGATATAACTATGGCTACACCTTC
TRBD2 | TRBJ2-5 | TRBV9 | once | CASSVDPSGLQQETQYF | TGTGCCAGCAGCGTAGACCCTAGCGGCCTTCAACAAGAGACCCAGTACTTC
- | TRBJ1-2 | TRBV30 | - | CAWSPLDSYGYTF | TGTGCCTGGAGTCCGCTTGACAGCTATGGCTACACCTTC
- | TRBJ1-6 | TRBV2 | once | CASKGDSPLHF | TGTGCCAGCAAAGGGGATTCACCCCTCCACTTT
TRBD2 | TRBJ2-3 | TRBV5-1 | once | CASSLDGTSPDTQYF | TGCGCCAGCAGCTTGGACGGGACTAGTCCAGATACGCAGTATTTT
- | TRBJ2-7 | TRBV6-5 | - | CASSYSVSNNEQYF | TGTGCCAGCAGTTACTCGGTTTCTAATAACGAGCAGTACTTC
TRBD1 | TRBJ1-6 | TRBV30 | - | CAWSGGDSLNSPLHF | TGTGCCTGGAGCGGTGGGGACAGTTTAAATTCACCCCTCCACTTT
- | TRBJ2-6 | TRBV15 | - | CATSTGHPSGANVLTF | TGTGCCACCAGCACGGGACATCCCTCTGGGGCCAACGTCCTGACTTTC
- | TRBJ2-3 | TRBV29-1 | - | CSANEDLGLNTQYF | TGCAGCGCTAATGAGGATTTGGGGCTGAATACGCAGTATTTT
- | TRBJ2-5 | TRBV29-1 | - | CSYLDGQETQYF | TGCAGCTACCTGGACGGACAAGAGACCCAGTACTTC
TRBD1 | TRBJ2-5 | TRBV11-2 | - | CASSFGDRFQETQYF | TGTGCCAGCAGCTTCGGGGACAGGTTCCAAGAGACCCAGTACTTC
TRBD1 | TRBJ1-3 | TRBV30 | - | CAWTDRGPGNTIYF | TGTGCCTGGACGGACAGGGGGCCTGGAAACACCATATATTTT
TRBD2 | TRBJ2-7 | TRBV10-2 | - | CASTETGLAGSEQYF | TGCGCCAGCACCGAGACGGGACTAGCGGGGAGTGAGCAGTACTTC
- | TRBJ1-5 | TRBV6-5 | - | CASSYSAGGNQPQHF | TGTGCCAGCAGTTACTCAGCAGGGGGCAATCAGCCCCAGCATTTT
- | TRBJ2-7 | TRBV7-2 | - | CASSFAVGSYEQYF | TGTGCCAGCAGCTTTGCGGTCGGATCCTACGAGCAGTACTTC
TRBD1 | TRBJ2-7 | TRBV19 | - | CASSNGQGYEQYF | TGTGCCAGTAGTAACGGACAGGGCTACGAGCAGTACTTC
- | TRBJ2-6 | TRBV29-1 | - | CSVEDLRPSGANVLTF | TGCAGCGTTGAAGATCTTAGGCCCTCTGGGGCCAACGTCCTGACTTTC
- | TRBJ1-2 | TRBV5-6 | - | CASSLRAFGYTF | TGTGCCAGCAGCTTGAGGGCCTTTGGCTACACCTTC
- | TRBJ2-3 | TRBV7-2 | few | CASSLSGVTDTQYF | TGTGCCAGCAGCTTATCGGGAGTAACAGATACGCAGTATTTT
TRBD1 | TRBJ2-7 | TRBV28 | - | CASSQGAASSYEQYF | TGTGCCAGCAGTCAGGGGGCCGCCAGCTCCTACGAGCAGTACTTC
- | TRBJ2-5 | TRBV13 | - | CASSFKTQLETQYF | TGTGCCAGCAGCTTCAAGACCCAATTGGAGACCCAGTACTTC
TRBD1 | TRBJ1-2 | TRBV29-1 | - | CSVALTGTGEGYTF | TGCAGCGTTGCGCTTACCGGGACAGGGGAAGGCTACACCTTC
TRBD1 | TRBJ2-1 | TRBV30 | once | CAWSVASGGGNEQFF | TGTGCCTGGAGTGTAGCGTCAGGGGGTGGCAATGAGCAGTTCTTC
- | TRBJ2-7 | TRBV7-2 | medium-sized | CASSLQGYEQYF | TGTGCCAGCAGCTTACAGGGGTACGAGCAGTACTTC